This is a list of T cell receptor beta chains from one sample in a study of blood T cell repertoires in COVID-19. Sequencing was performed with immunoSEQ multiplex PCR; in TCRdb, only in-frame clones are kept and a portion is missing. The data hold approximately 35,000 clones, with approximately 80% observed a single time. Sequenced sample: peripheral blood. These receptors were collected from a man older than 75 with acute or convalescent COVID-19. The CDR3 runs from the conserved cysteine through the conserved F or W. A D gene is named only where the DNA matches it firmly. Part of the rows lack a size; the others show once, few, many or a class for expanded clones.

CDR3 DNA: TGTGCCAGCAGTTTAGGATACAGGGTCGGTGGCTACACCTTC; CDR3 protein: CASSLGYRVGGYTF; J gene: TRBJ1-2; clone size: NA; D gene: NA; V gene: TRBV27
CDR3 DNA: TGTGCCAGCAGCCCCGGGACTAGCCGGGCCTACGAGCAGTACTTC; CDR3 protein: CASSPGTSRAYEQYF; J gene: TRBJ2-7; clone size: NA; D gene: TRBD2; V gene: TRBV3-1/TRBV3-2
CDR3 DNA: TGTGCTAGCAGCCAGGGGGAGGCTAGCACAGATACGCAGTATTTT; CDR3 protein: CASSQGEASTDTQYF; J gene: TRBJ2-3; clone size: few; D gene: NA; V gene: TRBV7-7
CDR3 DNA: TGTGCCAGCAGCCCGGACAGGGCGAACACCATATATTTT; CDR3 protein: CASSPDRANTIYF; J gene: TRBJ1-3; clone size: once; D gene: TRBD1; V gene: TRBV11-2
CDR3 DNA: TGTGCCAGCAGCCTACTGAGGACAGGGGCCTACGAGCAGTACTTC; CDR3 protein: CASSLLRTGAYEQYF; J gene: TRBJ2-7; clone size: NA; D gene: TRBD1; V gene: TRBV7-8
CDR3 DNA: TGTGCCTGGAGTGTTTCGGGACAGGGCATTACAGATACGCAGTATTTT; CDR3 protein: CAWSVSGQGITDTQYF; J gene: TRBJ2-3; clone size: once; D gene: TRBD1; V gene: TRBV30
CDR3 DNA: TGTGCCAGCAGCCCCCGACAGGTTCTCAACGAGCAGTACTTC; CDR3 protein: CASSPRQVLNEQYF; J gene: TRBJ2-7; clone size: NA; D gene: NA; V gene: TRBV7-9
CDR3 DNA: TGTGCTAGCAGCGGAGGGACTAGCCGGGGGGAGACCCAGTACTTC; CDR3 protein: CASSGGTSRGETQYF; J gene: TRBJ2-5; clone size: NA; D gene: TRBD2; V gene: TRBV7-7
CDR3 DNA: TGTGCTAGTGCCCTACCGGTTCAGCCCCAGCATTTT; CDR3 protein: CASALPVQPQHF; J gene: TRBJ1-5; clone size: NA; D gene: NA; V gene: TRBV12-5
CDR3 DNA: TGTGCCAGCTCACTTTCCCTTCCGGGACAGGGGCACTACACCTTC; CDR3 protein: CASSLSLPGQGHYTF; J gene: TRBJ1-2; clone size: NA; D gene: TRBD1; V gene: TRBV18
CDR3 DNA: TGTGCCAGCAGTTCTCGTTCGTATGAAAAACTGTTTTTT; CDR3 protein: CASSSRSYEKLFF; J gene: TRBJ1-4; clone size: NA; D gene: NA; V gene: TRBV6-5
CDR3 DNA: TGTGCCAGCAGTTACTTCCTGGACAGGGGAAAGGGCTACACCTTC; CDR3 protein: CASSYFLDRGKGYTF; J gene: TRBJ1-2; clone size: NA; D gene: TRBD1; V gene: TRBV6-6
CDR3 DNA: TGTGCCAGCACAGGGGCCTGGGAGACCCAGTACTTC; CDR3 protein: CASTGAWETQYF; J gene: TRBJ2-5; clone size: NA; D gene: NA; V gene: TRBV5-5
CDR3 DNA: TGCGCCAGCAGCCAAGTCCCCGGGACAATCTCTTCTGGCTACACCTTC; CDR3 protein: CASSQVPGTISSGYTF; J gene: TRBJ1-2; clone size: NA; D gene: NA; V gene: TRBV4-3
CDR3 DNA: TGTGCCAGTAGTCCCCGATTACTCGGGACACAAAGCGAGCAGTACTTC; CDR3 protein: CASSPRLLGTQSEQYF; J gene: TRBJ2-7; clone size: NA; D gene: NA; V gene: TRBV19
CDR3 DNA: TGTGCCAGCAGAGCCGGGACAACTAGCAATCAGCCCCAGCATTTT; CDR3 protein: CASRAGTTSNQPQHF; J gene: TRBJ1-5; clone size: NA; D gene: NA; V gene: TRBV6-5
CDR3 DNA: TGTGCCAGCAGTTCCCGACAGGAATTTGAAGCTTTCTTT; CDR3 protein: CASSSRQEFEAFF; J gene: TRBJ1-1; clone size: NA; D gene: NA; V gene: TRBV27
CDR3 DNA: TGTGCCAGCAGCCCTAGCGGGCAGGTTCGAGATACGCAGTATTTT; CDR3 protein: CASSPSGQVRDTQYF; J gene: TRBJ2-3; clone size: NA; D gene: TRBD2; V gene: TRBV7-2
CDR3 DNA: TGTGCCAGCAGTTTCCTCAGGGGAACCCTGAACACTGAAGCTTTCTTT; CDR3 protein: CASSFLRGTLNTEAFF; J gene: TRBJ1-1; clone size: few; D gene: NA; V gene: TRBV11-2